This T cell receptor (beta chain) emerged from a study of T cell responses to AZD1222 COVID-19 vaccine. Only in-frame clones appear in the TCRdb table, and some are missing; sequencing was by immunoSEQ multiplex PCR. This table has around 110,000 clones, approximately 83% appearing once. Trimming removed 3 bases at V and 1 base at J, with 18 bases between. This CDR3 comprises 17 residues. CDR1 and CDR2 from the germline V gene are KGHSH and LQKENI. This material consisted of peripheral blood, taken on day 0 of MenACWY control vaccination. This sequence originates from an adult in good health. This rearrangement joins TRBV18 to TRBJ1-1, with D maybe TRBD1 (5 bases). The CDR3 reads CASSPSLGTWANTEAFF. For the CDR3, the DNA is TGTGCCAGCTCACCCTCTTTGGGGACGTGGGCGAACACTGAAGCTTTCTTT.